These 17 T cell receptor beta chains came from one sample sequenced in a study of T-cell reconstitution after alpha-beta-depleted transplantation in children. Molecular barcoding with unique molecular identifiers was used for the TCRbeta library. TCRdb recomputed calls from the PCR reads with MiXCR, one row per CDR3 protein. The data hold a few hundred thousand distinct CDR3 sequences, with more than 20% observed a single time. Sequencing used PBMCs, obtained before TCRalphabeta/CD19-depleted stem cell transplant. These receptors all come from a boy younger than two with Wiskott-Aldrich syndrome, due to receive a stem cell transplant.

This clonotype has only a few counts. This chain connects TRBV10-3 to TRBJ2-2; 7 bases match TRBD2. CDR1 and CDR2 (germline): ENHRY, SYGVKD. This CDR3 region has 13 residues. Unmatched junction bases numbered 7, after V lost 10 bases and J lost 5 bases. CDR3 in amino acids: CASRDSGTGELFF. DNA for the CDR3: TGTGCCAGCAGGGATAGCGGGACCGGGGAGCTGTTTTTT.

This clonotype came up a few times. This chain uses TRBV20-1 with TRBJ1-4; D unclear. CDR3 length equals 11 residues. Germline V CDR1 and CDR2: DFQATT, SNEGSKA (reference sequence). Trimming took 0 bases from V and 7 from J, leaving 3 bases between them. The CDR3 protein is CSARDGEKLFF. CDR3 nucleotide sequence: TGCAGTGCTAGAGATGGTGAAAAACTGTTTTTT.

This clonotype has just a few counts. This chain joins TRBV4-2 and TRBJ2-3; D is uncertain. CDR1 LGHNA and CDR2 YNFKEQ come from the germline V gene. CDR3 length equals 15 residues. V was cut by 1 base and J by 3 bases, with 11 bases left in between. CDR3 protein: CASSQVRLQTDTQYF. In DNA form, the CDR3 reads TGTGCCAGCAGCCAAGTCCGCTTACAGACAGATACGCAGTATTTT.

The chain couples TRBV11-2 to TRBJ2-1; the match to TRBD2 covers 12 bases. The CDR3 runs to 16 residues. In germline, CDR1 is SGHAT, CDR2 FQNNGV. V gave up 7 bases and J gave up 3 bases; unmatched junction bases: 7. The CDR3 DNA reads as TGTGCCAGCACCCTACTAGCGGGAGGCGTCTACAATGAGCAGTTCTTC. As protein: CASTLLAGGVYNEQFF. Combining the CDR3 with reference TRBV11-2 and TRBJ2-1 gives the whole variable domain EAGVAQSPRYKIIEKRQSVAFWCNPISGHATLYWYQQILGQGPKLLIQFQNNGVVDDSQLPKDRFSAERLKGVDSTLKIQPAKLEDSAVYLCASTLLAGGVYNEQFFGPGTRLTVL.

V gene TRBV20-1 combines with J gene TRBJ2-7; perhaps D is TRBD1 or TRBD2 (5 bases each). V lost 5 bases, J lost 6 bases, and 20 bases lay in between. This CDR3 is built from 14 residues. Germline V CDR1 and CDR2: DFQATT, SNEGSKA (reference sequence). The DNA of the CDR3 is TGCAGTGCTCGTCGCTACAGTGAGGGGCTCGAGCAGTACTTC. Its protein is CSARRYSEGLEQYF.

Only a few counts were recorded for this clonotype. The V and J genes are TRBV12-3 or TRBV12-4 and TRBJ1-2; maybe TRBD1 (5 bases). This CDR3 contains 16 residues. Trimming took 4 bases from V and 8 from J, leaving 23 bases between them. The DNA for the CDR3 is TGTGCCAGCAGTTCTACTACGTCGGGCAGGGTGAACGGCTACACCTTC. This gives the protein CASSSTTSGRVNGYTF.

This clonotype was seen only a few times. V is TRBV5-1 and J is TRBJ2-2; tentatively, D is TRBD1 or TRBD2 (5 bases each). The CDR3 runs 18 residues. V dropped 0 bases and J dropped 3 bases, with 18 bases sitting between them. The germline V gene has CDR1 SGHRS and CDR2 YFSETQ. The CDR3 coding sequence is TGCGCCAGCAGCTTGGTGTTGGGGGTAACGAAGGACACCGGGGAGCTGTTTTTT. It codes for CASSLVLGVTKDTGELFF.

The rearrangement joins TRBV10-3 to TRBJ2-5; 7 bases are shared with TRBD2. Germline V gene lookup returns CDR1 ENHRY and CDR2 SYGVKD. The CDR3 runs to 15 residues. Trimming at V came to 0 bases and at J to 5 bases, leaving 6 bases not matched to a gene. The CDR3 bases are TGTGCCATCAGTGAGTCGTCGGGGAGGGAGGAGACCCAGTACTTC. It specifies CAISESSGREETQYF.

V usage is TRBV20-1 and J usage is TRBJ1-4; D possibly corresponds to TRBD1 (6 bases). CDR3 length: 14 amino acids. The germline CDR1 and CDR2 sequences are DFQATT and SNEGSKA (reference sequence). With 3 bases removed from V and 3 bases from J, the gap between germline ends came to 11 bases. DNA for the CDR3: TGCAGTGCTAGTCCAGGGGATGCTAATGAAAAACTGTTTTTT. Translated, it gives CSASPGDANEKLFF.

This chain connects TRBV7-3 to TRBJ2-5, with 10 bases that match TRBD1. Germline V gives CDR1 SGHTA, CDR2 FQGTGA. The length of the CDR3 is 13 residues. V gave up 5 bases and J gave up 6 bases; unmatched junction bases: 3. CDR3 bases: TGTGCCAGCAGCCTGACAGGGGGCCAGACCCAGTACTTC. Its translation is CASSLTGGQTQYF.

This clonotype was picked up a small number of times. The V gene is TRBV9, the J gene TRBJ2-7; TRBD2 aligns across 10 bases. The CDR3 covers 16 residues. Germline-derived CDR1 and CDR2 are SGDLS and YYNGEE. The junction had 13 bases not matched to a gene; V was cut back by 7 bases and J by 3 bases. The CDR3: CASGESGLAGVYEQYF. The CDR3 DNA reads TGTGCCAGCGGGGAAAGTGGTCTAGCGGGAGTCTACGAGCAGTACTTC.

The chain has TRBV3-1 and TRBJ2-7; 7 bases line up with TRBD1. There are 15 residues in the CDR3. V was clipped by 4 bases and J by 2 bases; unmatched bases: 8. Germline V lookup: CDR1 LGHDT, CDR2 YNNKEL (reference sequence). CDR3 sequence (DNA): TGTGCCAGCAGCCCTTCCGGACAGGTAACCTACGAGCAGTACTTC. Protein product: CASSPSGQVTYEQYF.

The chain has TRBV7-9 and TRBJ2-1; D might be TRBD1 or TRBD2, each matching 5 bases. The CDR3 length is 13 residues. Trimming removed 2 bases from V and 9 bases from J, with 11 bases in between. Germline CDR1 is SEHNR and CDR2 is FQNEAQ (reference sequence). The CDR3: CASSLSGSTEQFF. DNA for the CDR3: TGTGCCAGCAGCTTATCAGGGAGTACTGAGCAGTTCTTC.

CDR3 nucleotide sequence: TGCAGTGCTAGACACCTAGCGCTTCTCTACAATGAGCAGTTCTTC. Encoded protein: CSARHLALLYNEQFF. This chain uses TRBV20-1 with TRBJ2-1; D perhaps matches TRBD2 (6 bases). Trimming removed 2 bases from V and 3 bases from J, with 14 bases in between. The CDR3 is 15 amino acids. The germline V gene encodes CDR1 DFQATT and CDR2 SNEGSKA (reference sequence).

The genes are TRBV5-1 and TRBJ2-3; 7 bases are a match to TRBD2. Germline CDR1 SGHRS, CDR2 YFSETQ. The CDR3 length is 18 residues. V trimming: 4 bases; J trimming: 1 base; junction bases outside the gene matches: 15. This CDR3 is CASSPFRGSGTRTDTQYF. The CDR3 bases are TGCGCCAGCAGCCCCTTTCGGGGGAGCGGGACTCGCACAGATACGCAGTATTTT.

The chain couples TRBV12-3 or TRBV12-4 to TRBJ2-7; D ambiguous. The CDR3 totals 12 residues. Trimming took off 5 bases at V and 9 bases at J, with 14 bases between the two ends. The CDR3 protein is CASSPSSGRQYF. CDR3 nucleotide sequence: TGTGCCAGCAGTCCCTCTTCAGGAAGGCAGTACTTC.

This chain links TRBV29-1 with TRBJ2-5, with D possibly matching TRBD2 (6 bases). CDR1 SQVTM and CDR2 ANQGSEA come from the germline V gene. The CDR3 is 12 residues long. V was clipped by 7 bases and J by 5 bases, with 14 bases between them. The CDR3 nucleotides are TGCAGCGGGGGGGAACCGGTGGAGACCCAGTACTTC. The encoded protein is CSGGEPVETQYF. Supplemented by reference TRBV29-1 and TRBJ2-5, the full variable domain reads SAVISQKPSRDICQRGTSLTIQCQVDSQVTMMFWYRQQPGQSLTLIATANQGSEATYESGFVIDKFPISRPNLTFSTLTVSNMSPEDSSIYLCSGGEPVETQYFGPGTRLLVL.